The sequence of this T cell receptor (beta chain) was determined in a study of blood T cell repertoires in COVID-19. Trimming cost V 0 bases and J 8 bases, with 14 bases left between them. CDR3 length: 14 amino acids. Per germline, CDR1 GTSNPN and CDR2 SVGIG (reference sequence). Here immunoSEQ multiplex PCR was the method, and the copy in TCRdb shows in-frame clones only, minus some. The table lists under 300,000 clones, 80% to 90% of them singletons. The specimen was peripheral blood. The clonotype comes from a woman in her seventies with acute or convalescent COVID-19. The V and J genes are TRBV30 and TRBJ1-3; weak D call: TRBD1 (6 bases). The CDR3 reads CAWSVRQSGDTIYF. The CDR3 coding sequence is TGTGCCTGGAGTGTACGACAGTCAGGGGACACCATATATTTT.